The T cell receptor (beta chain) under discussion was sequenced for a study of CD8+ T cells in alopecia areata. About the research overall: Among treated patients, oral tofacitinib was administered at 5 to 10 mg twice daily. General study results and limits: Only a single nonresponder existed, so baseline CD8+ expansion links stay unclear.

Reverse transcription of extracted RNA yielded cDNA, which provided the sequencing template. Some clones are missing from TCRdb's copy, which holds only in-frame ones; the method was immunoSEQ multiplex PCR. This table has about 270,000 clones, over 45% appearing once. The treatment denotes: oral pan-JAK inhibitor, 5-10 mg twice daily. The length of the CDR3 is 17 residues. Deletions cut 1 base from V and 2 bases from J, with 17 bases between. The germline V gene has CDR1 GTSNPN and CDR2 SVGIG (reference sequence). In the case of this clone: Its specificity is not known.

The material was CD4+ T cells sorted from blood, obtained at roughly week 53, from a patient treated with tofacitinib. The clonotype comes from a human donor with alopecia areata. The chain uses TRBV30 and TRBJ1-4; D is perhaps TRBD1 (6 bases). The CDR3 nucleotides read TGTGCCTGGAGTGGATCCCGTTCAGGGGCGACTAATGAAAAACTGTTTTTT. It codes for CAWSGSRSGATNEKLFF.